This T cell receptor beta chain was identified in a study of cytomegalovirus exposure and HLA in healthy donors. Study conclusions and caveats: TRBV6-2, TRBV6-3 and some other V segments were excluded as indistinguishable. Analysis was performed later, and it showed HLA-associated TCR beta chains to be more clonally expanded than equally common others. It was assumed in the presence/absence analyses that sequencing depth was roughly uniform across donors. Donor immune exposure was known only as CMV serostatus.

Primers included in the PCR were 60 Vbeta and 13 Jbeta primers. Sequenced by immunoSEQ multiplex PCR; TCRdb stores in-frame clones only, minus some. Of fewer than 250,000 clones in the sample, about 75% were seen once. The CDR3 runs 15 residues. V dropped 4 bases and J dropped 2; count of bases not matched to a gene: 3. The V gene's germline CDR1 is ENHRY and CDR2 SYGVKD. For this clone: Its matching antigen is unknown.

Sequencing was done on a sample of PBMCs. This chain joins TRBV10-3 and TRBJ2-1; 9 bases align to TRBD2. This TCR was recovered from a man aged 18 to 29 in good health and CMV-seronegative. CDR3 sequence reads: CAISGTSETYNEQFF. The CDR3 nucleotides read TGTGCCATCAGTGGGACTAGCGAGACCTACAATGAGCAGTTCTTC.